Below, 9 T cell receptor beta chains from the same sample are listed, as sequenced in a study of T cell responses to AZD1222 COVID-19 vaccine. Assay: immunoSEQ multiplex PCR; the TCRdb copy retains only in-frame clones and omits some. The top ten clones hold around 4.3% of a sample with 130,000 to 150,000 clones, approximately 85% of them seen once. Sequenced here: peripheral blood, sampled on day 0 of MenACWY control vaccination. All receptors come from an adult in good health.

This rearrangement joins TRBV5-5 to TRBJ2-7; weak D call: TRBD2 (5 bases). The V gene's germline CDR1 is SGHKS and CDR2 YYEKEE (reference sequence). The CDR3 length is 13 residues. The ends were cut back, 3 bases at V and 3 bases at J, with 10 bases in the middle. The CDR3 DNA sequence: TGTGCCAGCAGCTACCGGGGTCTCTACGAGCAGTACTTC. As protein: CASSYRGLYEQYF.

The V and J genes are TRBV6-4 and TRBJ2-1, with TRBD2 identical over 8 bases. J lost 3 bases, V lost 4 bases, and 5 bases had no gene match. Germline V lookup: CDR1 MRHNA, CDR2 SNTAGT. The CDR3 sequence is 15 residues long. CDR3: CASSAGSGSYNEQFF. The CDR3 region has the DNA TGTGCCAGCAGTGCAGGAAGCGGGAGCTACAATGAGCAGTTCTTC.

This clone occurred a few times. The chain employs TRBV28 and TRBJ2-2, with D perhaps matching TRBD2 (5 bases). The germline V gene has CDR1 MDHEN and CDR2 SYDVKM. The CDR3 totals 14 residues. V gave up 2 bases and J gave up 4 bases, with 8 bases separating them. The CDR3 DNA reads TGTGCCAGCAGTTTAAGTCGGGGCACCGGGGAGCTGTTTTTT. Amino acids: CASSLSRGTGELFF.

This chain's CDR3 is CAWRPQVKTEAFF. The CDR3 bases are TGTGCCTGGAGGCCACAGGTAAAGACTGAAGCTTTCTTT. The chain joins TRBV30 to TRBJ1-1; possible D gene TRBD1, 5 bases. CDR1 is GTSNPN and CDR2 is SVGIG in the germline V gene (reference sequence). The V end was cut by 3 bases, the J end by 5 bases, with 13 bases between. This CDR3 comprises 13 residues.

The V call is TRBV5-1, the J call TRBJ2-2; D not certain. The CDR3 loop spans 15 amino acids. The ends were cut back, 2 bases at V and 2 bases at J, with 10 bases in the middle. CDR1 is SGHRS, CDR2 YFSETQ, per germline. CDR3 DNA: TGCGCCAGCAGCTTCTCCGGGCCTAACACCGGGGAGCTGTTTTTT. It specifies CASSFSGPNTGELFF.

This chain uses TRBV5-1 with TRBJ1-2, with 7 positions matching TRBD1. Losses at the gene ends were 4 bases for V and 5 bases for J; bases not matched to a gene: 8. The CDR3 runs to 14 residues. Looked up from germline, CDR1 is SGHRS and CDR2 is YFSETQ. In nucleotides, the CDR3 is TGCGCCAGCAGCCCGGAACAGGGGCGATATGGCTACACCTTC. Encoded protein: CASSPEQGRYGYTF.

The chain couples TRBV2 to TRBJ1-6; D is unclear. The CDR3 extends over 13 amino acids. CDR1 SNHLY and CDR2 FYNNEI come from the germline V gene. The V end was cut by 6 bases, the J end by 5 bases, with 8 bases between. The CDR3 sequence is CASRAYDNSPLHF. In nucleotides, the CDR3 is TGTGCCAGCAGAGCGTACGATAATTCACCCCTCCACTTT.

The genes are TRBV28 and TRBJ2-3; D may be TRBD1 or TRBD2 (6 bases each). The germline V gene encodes CDR1 MDHEN and CDR2 SYDVKM. Trimming cost V 5 bases and J 4 bases, with 13 bases left between them. The CDR3 sequence is 14 residues long. CDR3: CASSRAGGADTQYF. For the CDR3, the DNA is TGTGCCAGCAGTAGAGCCGGGGGCGCAGATACGCAGTATTTT.

There are a few counts of this clone. This chain uses TRBV3-1 (or the pseudogene TRBV3-2) with TRBJ2-1, with D possibly being TRBD2 (5 bases). V shed 6 bases and J shed 9 bases, with 18 bases lying between them. Per germline, CDR1 LGHDT and CDR2 YNNKEL (reference sequence). The CDR3 loop spans 14 amino acids. The CDR3 DNA sequence: TGTGCCAGCAGTACCCCGGACTCCTTTAGTGAGCAGTTCTTC. Translating it yields CASSTPDSFSEQFF.